The sequence of this T cell receptor beta chain was determined in a study of cytomegalovirus exposure and HLA in healthy donors. Whole-study results and caveats: The authors enumerated around 150 TCR beta chains as linked to cytomegalovirus. A highly shared variant cluster was judged a likely technical artifact.

Germline assignment: CDR1 SGHRS and CDR2 YFSETQ. Germline trimming cut 4 bases from V and 1 base from J; bases unmatched to any gene: 4. The CDR3 totals 14 residues. A note on this clone: Its antigen is as yet unknown.

The PCR had 60 Vbeta and 13 Jbeta primers. Profiled with immunoSEQ multiplex PCR; TCRdb holds only in-frame clones, not every one. The sample lists about 100,000 clones; roughly 79% were seen once. This sequence originates from a female donor in good health and CMV-seropositive. The sequencing input was PBMCs. The V call is TRBV5-1, the J call TRBJ2-7; TRBD1 agrees at 8 bases. In nucleotides, the CDR3 is TGCGCCAGCAGCATCCGGGACAGGTCCTACGAGCAGTACTTC. Protein sequence: CASSIRDRSYEQYF.